Below, 2 T cell receptor beta chains from the same sample are listed, as sequenced in a study of T cells in localized non-small cell lung cancer. The protocol was immunoSEQ multiplex PCR, while the TCRdb copy is restricted to in-frame clones and leaves out a portion. There are fewer than 35,000 clones in the sample; roughly 90% occur only once, and around a sixth lies in the top ten. The sequences come from peripheral blood mononuclear cells, collected before any cancer treatment. Receptors were obtained from a man between 40 and 75 years old with stage III lung adenocarcinoma.

The chain employs TRBV27 and TRBJ2-1, with 10 bases identical to TRBD1. The J segment lost 3 bases and the V segment lost 6 bases, leaving 5 bases of the junction unmatched. The CDR3 loop spans 15 amino acids. The germline V gene has CDR1 MNHEY and CDR2 SMNVEV (reference sequence). The CDR3 DNA is TGTGCCAGCAGCCCCGGGACAGGGGTCTACAATGAGCAGTTCTTC. It codes for CASSPGTGVYNEQFF.

The chain is built from TRBV7-2 and TRBJ2-7, with unresolved D. Looked up from germline, CDR1 is SGHTA and CDR2 is FQGNSA. The CDR3 length is 15 residues. Trimming cost V 5 bases and J 5 bases, with 19 bases left between them. CDR3 residues: CASSPRAPARDEQYF. For the CDR3, the DNA is TGTGCCAGCAGCCCTCGCGCCCCCGCTCGGGACGAGCAGTACTTC.